The rows below give T cell receptor beta chains drawn from one sample of a study of response to subunit inactivated influenza vaccine. Each CDR3 protein gets one entry after TCRdb re-called the RT-PCR reads with MiXCR. The sample lists 650,000 to 800,000 distinct CDR3 sequences, over 11% occurring once. Here the sequenced sample was PBMCs from blood, taken 14 to 15 days before vaccination. Receptors originate from a man aged 50 to 59 who received an inactivated influenza vaccine. CDR3s include the opening cysteine and the closing phenylalanine or tryptophan. A D gene is named only where the DNA matches it firmly. A clone size is listed for some rows: how often the clone was seen (once, few, many), or a class if it is expanded.

V	length	D	size	J	CDR3	DNA
TRBV5-6	15	TRBD2	.	TRBJ2-5	CASSLYAGGQETQYF	TGTGCCAGCAGCTTGTATGCGGGGGGCCAAGAGACCCAGTACTTC
TRBV5-1	15	.	many	TRBJ2-7	CASSLNGGSTYEQYF	TGCGCCAGCAGTCTAAACGGGGGCAGCACCTACGAGCAGTACTTC
TRBV6-2/TRBV6-3	13	.	few	TRBJ2-5	CASSTTWDETQYF	TGTGCCAGCAGTACTACTTGGGACGAGACCCAGTACTTC
TRBV6-2/TRBV6-3	15	.	.	TRBJ1-1	CASVEDGALNTEAFF	TGTGCCAGCGTTGAGGACGGCGCCTTGAACACTGAAGCTTTCTTT
TRBV29-1	16	TRBD1	.	TRBJ2-2	CSVVPGQGGNTGELFF	TGCAGCGTTGTACCCGGACAGGGGGGAAACACCGGGGAGCTGTTTTTT
TRBV7-9	14	.	few	TRBJ2-1	CASSFGQRTDEQFF	TGTGCCAGCAGCTTTGGGCAGAGGACCGATGAGCAGTTCTTC
TRBV6-2/TRBV6-3	14	.	.	TRBJ2-2	CASSYFQATGELFF	TGTGCCAGCAGTTACTTTCAGGCCACCGGGGAGCTGTTTTTT
TRBV28	15	TRBD2	.	TRBJ2-1	CASRPTGTSVHEQFF	TGTGCCAGCAGACCGACCGGGACTAGCGTCCATGAGCAGTTCTTC
TRBV7-2	14	TRBD1	many	TRBJ2-7	CASSFGQGVSEQYF	TGTGCCAGCAGCTTTGGACAGGGAGTAAGCGAGCAGTACTTC
TRBV5-1	18	TRBD2	few	TRBJ2-5	CASRLGGLAGDVVETQYF	TGCGCCAGCAGATTGGGGGGACTAGCGGGAGACGTCGTAGAGACCCAGTACTTC
TRBV29-1	13	TRBD2	.	TRBJ2-5	CSVEGGRLGTQYF	TGCAGCGTTGAAGGCGGGAGGCTCGGGACCCAGTACTTC
TRBV6-5	13	.	few	TRBJ2-7	CASSYPGGNEQYF	TGTGCCAGCAGTTACCCAGGGGGGAACGAGCAGTACTTC
TRBV9	16	.	few	TRBJ2-1	CASSVWAIAGRDEQFF	TGTGCCAGCAGCGTATGGGCCATAGCAGGGCGGGATGAGCAGTTCTTC
TRBV9	13	.	few	TRBJ2-3	CASSLEGANTQYF	TGTGCCAGCAGCCTGGAAGGGGCCAATACGCAGTATTTT
TRBV18	14	.	.	TRBJ1-1	CASSPRDTHTEAFF	TGTGCCAGCTCACCCAGGGACACCCACACTGAAGCTTTCTTT
TRBV12-3/TRBV12-4	16	.	many	TRBJ2-1	CASSFVFGGRGYEQFF	TGTGCCAGCAGTTTCGTTTTCGGAGGCAGGGGTTATGAGCAGTTCTTC